This is a list of T cell receptor beta chains from one sample in a study of T cell repertoires in cytomegalovirus infection. TCRdb ran MiXCR on the reads and lists one entry per CDR3 protein. The sample consists of nearly 550,000 distinct CDR3 sequences, approximately 17% of them appearing once. The sequenced sample consisted of CD8+ T cells from PBMCs. The receptors here all came from a human donor in good health (CMV status not recorded). Some clones in this sample may be carry-over from other donors' samples. Each CDR3 is given with its conserved first and last residue. D genes are given only for firm matches. Rows give clone size only sometimes, using once, few, many, or a class for an expanded clone.

v_gene	d_gene	j_gene	abundance	CDR3nt	CDR3aa
TRBV13	TRBD2	TRBJ2-7	-	TGTGCCAGCAGCCCCATCCCTGGACTAGAGGGTTCCTACGAGCAGTACTTC	CASSPIPGLEGSYEQYF
TRBV5-1	TRBD1	TRBJ1-4	-	TGCGCCAGCAGCTGGGACAGGGTAAATGAAAAACTGTTTTTT	CASSWDRVNEKLFF
TRBV4-1	-	TRBJ2-5	many	TGCGCCAGCAGCCAATACAGGGAAGAGACCCAGTACTTC	CASSQYREETQYF
TRBV19	TRBD1	TRBJ1-2	many	TGTGCCAGTAGTAGAGGACAGGTTGCTACCTATGGCTACACCTTC	CASSRGQVATYGYTF
TRBV27	-	TRBJ1-6	-	TGTGCCAGCAGGTTGGGGGGGCATCTAAATTCACCCCTCCACTTT	CASRLGGHLNSPLHF
TRBV20-1	-	TRBJ2-1	-	TGCAGTGCTAGAGGATTGAGGGTGGAGCAGTTCTTC	CSARGLRVEQFF
TRBV7-3	-	TRBJ2-1	many	TGTGCCAGCAGCTTAATTGCTAGCCCAACCTACAATGAGCAGTTCTTC	CASSLIASPTYNEQFF
TRBV10-2	TRBD1	TRBJ1-4	many	TGCGCCAGCAGTGAGTCGTACGGGACAGTTAATGAAAAACTGTTTTTT	CASSESYGTVNEKLFF
TRBV5-5	-	TRBJ2-2	many	TGTGCCAGCAGCTCCACTAACAGGCCCGGGGGCACCGGGGAGCTGTTTTTT	CASSSTNRPGGTGELFF
TRBV5-1	-	TRBJ2-6	-	TGCGCCAGCTCAGACAACTCTGGGGCCAACGTCCTGACTTTC	CASSDNSGANVLTF
TRBV10-3	-	TRBJ2-2	few	TGTGCCATCAGCCCTGGGGGAGGGGGCAACACCGGGGAGCTGTTTTTT	CAISPGGGGNTGELFF
TRBV24-1	-	TRBJ2-1	-	TGTGCCACCAGTGGGAATGTAGGGCACAATGAGCAGTTCTTC	CATSGNVGHNEQFF
TRBV6-6	-	TRBJ2-1	many	TGTGCCAGCAGCTCGCGGGACGGGGGCGCCTACAATGAGCAGTTCTTC	CASSSRDGGAYNEQFF
TRBV11-2	-	TRBJ2-7	many	TGTGCCAGCAGCCTCGATTCCGGGACAAGCTACGAGCAGTACTTC	CASSLDSGTSYEQYF
TRBV27	-	TRBJ2-3	-	TGTGCCAGCAGCGCCATTCGGGGGCAGGAAGATACGCAGTATTTT	CASSAIRGQEDTQYF
TRBV7-9	-	TRBJ2-5	-	TGTGCCAGCAGCCCTAGGACAGCCGAGACCCAGTACTTC	CASSPRTAETQYF
TRBV12-3/TRBV12-4	TRBD1	TRBJ2-1	many	TGTGCCAGCACCACTGCCGACAGGGGAGGCTCCTACAATGAGCAGTTCTTC	CASTTADRGGSYNEQFF
TRBV7-3	TRBD2	TRBJ2-1	many	TGTGCCAGCAGCTTAACTCCCAGCGGGGGGTTGGATGAGCAGTTCTTC	CASSLTPSGGLDEQFF
TRBV7-9	-	TRBJ2-7	many	TGTGCCAGCAGCCACCGGGACAACTCCTACGAGCAGTACTTC	CASSHRDNSYEQYF
TRBV3-1	-	TRBJ2-7	-	TGTGCCAGCAGCCCCCCACCCCCTGCGGACTCCTACGAGCAGTACTTC	CASSPPPPADSYEQYF
TRBV3-1	-	TRBJ1-1	-	TGTGCCAGCAGCCCCCGGTTCCAAGGACTAAAAAACACTGAAGCTTTCTTT	CASSPRFQGLKNTEAFF
TRBV6-2/TRBV6-3	-	TRBJ1-5	-	TGTGCCAGCAGTGATCTTGAGGGTGTCGGCAATCAGCCCCAGCATTTT	CASSDLEGVGNQPQHF
TRBV5-5	TRBD1	TRBJ1-2	few	TGTGCCAGCAGCTACGGGACAGCCTCCAGATATGGCTACACCTTC	CASSYGTASRYGYTF
TRBV6-5	TRBD1	TRBJ2-7	-	TGTGCCAGCAGAACCGGGACAGGGGCCCGCGAGCAGTACTTC	CASRTGTGAREQYF
TRBV10-3	TRBD1	TRBJ2-7	few	TGTGCCGCCTTCGGGGGACAGGCAAACTACGAGCAGTACTTC	CAAFGGQANYEQYF